These T cell receptor beta chains were read from a single sample in a study of blood T cells in healthy people across ages. TCRdb independently ran MiXCR on the 5' RACE reads; one entry per CDR3 protein. There are just under 900,000 distinct CDR3 sequences in the sample; around 28% occur only once, and around 15% lies in the top ten. Sequencing was performed on blood. All receptors come from a woman of 80 years or more in good health. The CDR3 runs from the conserved cysteine through the conserved F or W. The order of the fields is J gene, D gene, V gene, clone size, CDR3 DNA, CDR3 protein. A D gene is named only where the DNA matches it firmly. Clone size is shown for a subset of rows, as once, few, many or a class of expanded clone.

J gene: TRBJ1-2
D gene: TRBD1
V gene: TRBV3-1
clone size: few
CDR3 DNA: TGTGCCAGCAGACCCCCGACAGGGAGTGGCTACACCTTC
CDR3 protein: CASRPPTGSGYTF

J gene: TRBJ1-1
D gene: .
V gene: TRBV19
clone size: .
CDR3 DNA: TGTGCCAGTATTTTACGTACTGAAGCTTTCTTT
CDR3 protein: CASILRTEAFF

J gene: TRBJ2-3
D gene: TRBD2
V gene: TRBV12-3/TRBV12-4
clone size: .
CDR3 DNA: TGTGCCAGCAGCTCCAATTCGATTTCTAGCGGAGGGGCCCCAGATACGGAGTATTTT
CDR3 protein: CASSSNSISSGGAPDTEYF

J gene: TRBJ2-6
D gene: .
V gene: TRBV5-1
clone size: many
CDR3 DNA: TGCGCCAGCAGCTTGGCCGGGGGACAAACCTCTGGGGCCAACGTCCTGACTTTC
CDR3 protein: CASSLAGGQTSGANVLTF

J gene: TRBJ2-3
D gene: TRBD2
V gene: TRBV10-3
clone size: many
CDR3 DNA: TGTGCCATCAGTGACCCGTCCCGGGGGGGAGATACGCAGTATTTT
CDR3 protein: CAISDPSRGGDTQYF

J gene: TRBJ2-7
D gene: TRBD1
V gene: TRBV2
clone size: few
CDR3 DNA: TGTGCCAGCACCTCGGGACAGTCCTACGAGCAGTACTTC
CDR3 protein: CASTSGQSYEQYF

J gene: TRBJ2-3
D gene: TRBD1
V gene: TRBV5-1
clone size: .
CDR3 DNA: TGCGCCAGCAGCCCAACTTTACGGGACAGGGGCACAGATACGCAGTATTTT
CDR3 protein: CASSPTLRDRGTDTQYF

J gene: TRBJ2-5
D gene: TRBD2
V gene: TRBV24-1
clone size: many
CDR3 DNA: TGTGCCACCAGTGATCCGGGACTAGCGGGGGCGGAGACCCAGTACTTC
CDR3 protein: CATSDPGLAGAETQYF

J gene: TRBJ1-1
D gene: .
V gene: TRBV6-2/TRBV6-3
clone size: .
CDR3 DNA: TGTGCCAGCTGGAGTTCAGGGAATTTGAACACTGAAGCTTTCTTT
CDR3 protein: CASWSSGNLNTEAFF

J gene: TRBJ2-3
D gene: TRBD2
V gene: TRBV10-2
clone size: many
CDR3 DNA: TGCGCCAGCTCGGGGGCTAGCGGGGTATTTGATACGCAGTATTTT
CDR3 protein: CASSGASGVFDTQYF

J gene: TRBJ1-5
D gene: .
V gene: TRBV24-1
clone size: few
CDR3 DNA: TGTGCCACCGGGTCGGGGGGCAATCAGCCCCAGCATTTT
CDR3 protein: CATGSGGNQPQHF

J gene: TRBJ1-2
D gene: .
V gene: TRBV6-5
clone size: many
CDR3 DNA: TGTGCCAGCAGTTACTCCCGGACAGTTAACTATGGCTACACCTTC
CDR3 protein: CASSYSRTVNYGYTF

J gene: TRBJ2-7
D gene: .
V gene: TRBV4-1
clone size: .
CDR3 DNA: TGCGCCAGCAGCTTGGAGCGGAGCTCCTACGAGCAGTACTTC
CDR3 protein: CASSLERSSYEQYF

J gene: TRBJ1-6
D gene: .
V gene: TRBV27
clone size: .
CDR3 DNA: TGTGCCAGCAGCCGTGGACAGCTGTTCCCCCTCCACTTT
CDR3 protein: CASSRGQLFPLHF

J gene: TRBJ1-1
D gene: .
V gene: TRBV20-1
clone size: .
CDR3 DNA: TGCAGTGCTAGATCCGGGTCGGGAGCTTTTTTT
CDR3 protein: CSARSGSGAFF

J gene: TRBJ1-4
D gene: TRBD1
V gene: TRBV15
clone size: .
CDR3 DNA: TGTGCCACCAGAGACAGGGAAACTACAACTAATGAAAAACTGTTTTTT
CDR3 protein: CATRDRETTTNEKLFF

J gene: TRBJ2-4
D gene: .
V gene: TRBV6-2/TRBV6-3
clone size: .
CDR3 DNA: TGTGCCAGCAACAAAACAGATGTCAAAAACATTCAGTACTTC
CDR3 protein: CASNKTDVKNIQYF

J gene: TRBJ1-2
D gene: .
V gene: TRBV2
clone size: .
CDR3 DNA: TGTGCCAGCAGTGAAGGGGGGCGCAGGGATGGCTACACCTTC
CDR3 protein: CASSEGGRRDGYTF

J gene: TRBJ2-2
D gene: TRBD2
V gene: TRBV18
clone size: .
CDR3 DNA: TGTGCCAGCTCGGAGGGACTAGGGAACACCGGGGAGCTGTTTTTT
CDR3 protein: CASSEGLGNTGELFF

J gene: TRBJ1-2
D gene: .
V gene: TRBV30
clone size: many
CDR3 DNA: TGTGCCTGGACTAATTTACTCAGTCGGACCTATGGCTACACCTTC
CDR3 protein: CAWTNLLSRTYGYTF

J gene: TRBJ1-1
D gene: .
V gene: TRBV11-2
clone size: .
CDR3 DNA: TGTGCCTGCAGCTTAGGTCCTGGGGGCACTGAAGCTTTCTTT
CDR3 protein: CACSLGPGGTEAFF

J gene: TRBJ1-2
D gene: .
V gene: TRBV12-3/TRBV12-4
clone size: many
CDR3 DNA: TGTGCCAGCGGGTACGGCTACACCTTC
CDR3 protein: CASGYGYTF

J gene: TRBJ2-1
D gene: .
V gene: TRBV7-9
clone size: many
CDR3 DNA: TGTGCCAGCAGCTTAACTCGGGCCGATACCTCCTACAATGAGCAGTTCTTC
CDR3 protein: CASSLTRADTSYNEQFF